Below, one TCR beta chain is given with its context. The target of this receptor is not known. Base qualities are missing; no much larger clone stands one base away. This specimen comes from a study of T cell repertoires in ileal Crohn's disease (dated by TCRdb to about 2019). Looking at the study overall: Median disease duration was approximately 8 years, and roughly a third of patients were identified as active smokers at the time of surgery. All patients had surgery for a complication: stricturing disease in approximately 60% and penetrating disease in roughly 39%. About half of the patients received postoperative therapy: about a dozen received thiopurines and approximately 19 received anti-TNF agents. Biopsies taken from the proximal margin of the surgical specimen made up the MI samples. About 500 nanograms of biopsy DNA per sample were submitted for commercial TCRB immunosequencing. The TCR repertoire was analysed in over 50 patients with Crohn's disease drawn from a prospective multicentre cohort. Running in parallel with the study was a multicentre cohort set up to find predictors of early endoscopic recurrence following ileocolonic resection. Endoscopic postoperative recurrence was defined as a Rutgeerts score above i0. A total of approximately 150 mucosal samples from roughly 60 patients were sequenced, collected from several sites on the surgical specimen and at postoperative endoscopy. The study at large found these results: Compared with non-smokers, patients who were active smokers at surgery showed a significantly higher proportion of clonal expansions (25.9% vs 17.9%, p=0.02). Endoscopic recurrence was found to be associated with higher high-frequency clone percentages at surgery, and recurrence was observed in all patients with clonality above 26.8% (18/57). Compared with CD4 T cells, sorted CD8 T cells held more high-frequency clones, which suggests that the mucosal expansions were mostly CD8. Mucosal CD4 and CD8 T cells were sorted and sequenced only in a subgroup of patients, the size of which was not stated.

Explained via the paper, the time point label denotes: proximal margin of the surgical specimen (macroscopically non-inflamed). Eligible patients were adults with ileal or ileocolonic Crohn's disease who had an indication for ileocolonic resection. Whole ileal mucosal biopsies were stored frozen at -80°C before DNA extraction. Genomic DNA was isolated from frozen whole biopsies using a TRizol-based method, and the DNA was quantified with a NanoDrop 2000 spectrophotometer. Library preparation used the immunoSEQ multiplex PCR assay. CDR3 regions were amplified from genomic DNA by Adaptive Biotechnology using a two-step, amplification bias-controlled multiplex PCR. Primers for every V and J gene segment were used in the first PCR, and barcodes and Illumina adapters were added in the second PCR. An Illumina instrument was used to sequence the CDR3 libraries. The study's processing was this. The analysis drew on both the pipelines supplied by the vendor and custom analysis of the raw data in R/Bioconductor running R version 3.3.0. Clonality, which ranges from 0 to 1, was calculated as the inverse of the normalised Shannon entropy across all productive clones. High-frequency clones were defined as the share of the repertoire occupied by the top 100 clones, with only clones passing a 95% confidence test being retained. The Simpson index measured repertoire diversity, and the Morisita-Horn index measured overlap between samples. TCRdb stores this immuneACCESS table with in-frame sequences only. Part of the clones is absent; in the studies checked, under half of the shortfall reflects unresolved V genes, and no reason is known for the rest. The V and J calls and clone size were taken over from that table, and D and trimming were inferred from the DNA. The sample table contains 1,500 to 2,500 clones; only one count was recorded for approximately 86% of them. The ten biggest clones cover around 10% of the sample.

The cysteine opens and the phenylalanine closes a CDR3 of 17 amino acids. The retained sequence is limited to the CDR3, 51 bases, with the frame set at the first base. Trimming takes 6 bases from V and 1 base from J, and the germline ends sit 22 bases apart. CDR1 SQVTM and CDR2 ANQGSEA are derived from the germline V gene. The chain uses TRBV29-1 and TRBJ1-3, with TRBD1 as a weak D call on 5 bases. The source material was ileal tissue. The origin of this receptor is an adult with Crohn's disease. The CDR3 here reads CSVSGLRNEVSGNTIYF. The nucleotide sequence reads TGCAGCGTATCGGGACTCAGAAACGAGGTTTCTGGAAACACCATATATTTT.